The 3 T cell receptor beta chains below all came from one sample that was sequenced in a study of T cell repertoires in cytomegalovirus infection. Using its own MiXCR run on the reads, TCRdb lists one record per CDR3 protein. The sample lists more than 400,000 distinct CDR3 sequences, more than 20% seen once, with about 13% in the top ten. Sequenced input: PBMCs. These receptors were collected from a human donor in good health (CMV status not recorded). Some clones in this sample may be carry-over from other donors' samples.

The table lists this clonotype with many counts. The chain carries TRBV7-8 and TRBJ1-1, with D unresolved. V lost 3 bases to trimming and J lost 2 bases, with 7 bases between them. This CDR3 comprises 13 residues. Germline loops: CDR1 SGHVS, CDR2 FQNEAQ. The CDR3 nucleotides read TGTGCCAGCAGCTTGAGCATCAACACTGAAGCTTTCTTT. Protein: CASSLSINTEAFF.

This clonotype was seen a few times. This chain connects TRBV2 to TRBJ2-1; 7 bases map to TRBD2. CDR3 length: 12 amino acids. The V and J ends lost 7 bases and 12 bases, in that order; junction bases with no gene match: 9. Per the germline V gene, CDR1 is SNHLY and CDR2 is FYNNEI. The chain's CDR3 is CASTSTSVGQFF. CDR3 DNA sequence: TGTGCCAGCACCTCCACTAGCGTAGGGCAGTTCTTC.

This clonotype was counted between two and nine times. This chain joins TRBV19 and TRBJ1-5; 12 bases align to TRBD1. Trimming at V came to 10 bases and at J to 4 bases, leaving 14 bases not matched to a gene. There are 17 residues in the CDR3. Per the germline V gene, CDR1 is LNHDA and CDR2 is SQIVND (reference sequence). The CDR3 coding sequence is TGTGCCACTCTCCGGGACAGGGGGCTTAGTGGGAATCAGCCCCAGCATTTT. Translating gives CATLRDRGLSGNQPQHF.